This T cell receptor beta chain was captured by sequencing in a study of technical replicates of blood from several donors. Produced via immunoSEQ multiplex PCR; TCRdb's table is partial and in-frame only. The sample carries 85,000 to 100,000 clones, approximately 94% recorded once. The germline CDR1 and CDR2 sequences are SGHNT and YENEEA. Trimming shortened V by 0 bases and J by 2 bases, and 16 bases separated the two germline ends. The CDR3 loop spans 18 amino acids. This chain uses TRBV11-3 with TRBJ2-2; perhaps TRBD1 as D (5 bases). The TCR sequence derives from a human donor in good health. The sequenced sample consisted of T cells isolated from PBMCs. CDR3 nucleotide sequence: TGTGCCAGCAGCTTAGATAGATGGGGCAGTACCAACACCGGGGAGCTGTTTTTT. Translation: CASSLDRWGSTNTGELFF.